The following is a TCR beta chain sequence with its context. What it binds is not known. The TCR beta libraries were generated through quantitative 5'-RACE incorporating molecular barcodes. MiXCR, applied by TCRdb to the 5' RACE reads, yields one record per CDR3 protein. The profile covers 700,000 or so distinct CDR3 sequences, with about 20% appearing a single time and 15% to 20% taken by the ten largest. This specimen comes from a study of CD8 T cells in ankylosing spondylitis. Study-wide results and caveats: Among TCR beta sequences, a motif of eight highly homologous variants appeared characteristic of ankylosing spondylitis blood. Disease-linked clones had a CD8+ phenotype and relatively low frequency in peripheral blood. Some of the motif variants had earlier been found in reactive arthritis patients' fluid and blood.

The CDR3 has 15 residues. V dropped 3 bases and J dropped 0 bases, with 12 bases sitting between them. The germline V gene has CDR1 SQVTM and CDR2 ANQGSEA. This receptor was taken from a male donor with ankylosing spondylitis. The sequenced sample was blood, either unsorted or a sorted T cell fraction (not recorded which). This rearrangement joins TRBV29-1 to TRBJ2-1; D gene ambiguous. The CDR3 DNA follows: TGCAGCGTTGAGAGCCCTCTAAGCTCCTACAATGAGCAGTTCTTC. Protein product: CSVESPLSSYNEQFF.